This TCR beta chain was documented in a study of beta chain features in type 1 diabetes. The wider study: On cell yields, gender and age, patients and healthy donors were similar. Sorted cell examination encompassed approximately 110 million cells across all samples. Whole-study findings and limits: HLA influence on TCRB rearrangement stayed unresolved here. The study found moderately but significantly shorter TCRB CDR3s in all four CD4+ subsets of Type 1 diabetes patients. There were fewer insertions and more deletions at the VDJ junctions of type 1 diabetes patients.

The CDR3 has 15 amino acids. V was cut by 4 bases and J by 1 base, with 13 bases left in between. Germline V lookup: CDR1 SGHNT, CDR2 YYREEE (reference sequence). As to this clone: Its matching antigen is unknown.

Sequencing targeted expressed TCRB transcripts, as all isolated RNA had been reverse transcribed. This table comes from immunoSEQ multiplex PCR, and its TCRdb copy is limited to in-frame clones, with some not included. This sample has 100,000 to 150,000 clones, with roughly a sixth found just once. The chain joins TRBV5-4 to TRBJ2-3; D possibly corresponds to TRBD2 (5 bases). The sample comprised central memory CD4+ T cells from blood. This TCR came from a man younger than 35 with type 1 diabetes. The CDR3: CASSRPKAGTDTQYF. DNA for the CDR3: TGTGCCAGCAGCCGTCCTAAAGCGGGCACAGATACGCAGTATTTT.